This T cell receptor (beta chain) was sequenced in a study of blood T cell repertoires in COVID-19. Study-wide background: COVID-19 samples from acute and convalescent phases originated in the United States, Italy and Spain. PBMCs, B-cell-depleted T cells, or T cells provided the cDNA or gDNA that made up the material.

Original handling: Amplification of reference gene primers was used by the study to estimate nucleated cell counts. The assay was immunoSEQ multiplex PCR, and TCRdb's table has in-frame clones only and misses some. Clone size and the V and J calls come from that table; the DNA yielded D and trimming. The sample includes 150,000 to 250,000 clones, 70% to 85% of them seen just once. Germline CDR1 LGHNA, CDR2 YSLEER. The CDR3 has 17 residues. After removal of 0 bases from V and 6 bases from J, the junction contained 6 bases not matched to a gene. Material for sequencing was peripheral blood. This receptor was obtained from a human donor with acute or convalescent COVID-19. The donor label of this sample is uncertain. The chain joins TRBV4-3 to TRBJ2-1, with 12 bases lining up with TRBD2. The CDR3 reads CASSQDLAGGHANEQFF. CDR3 DNA: TGCGCCAGCAGCCAAGACCTAGCGGGGGGGCATGCCAATGAGCAGTTCTTC.